The text below deals with one T cell receptor (beta chain). This receptor's antigen is unknown. No base quality values were provided; no much bigger clone lies one nucleotide off. Each collaborating institution followed its own protocols to collect whole blood in K2EDTA tubes. For TCRbeta analysis, collaborators shipped samples in one of three forms: frozen whole blood, isolated PBMCs, or DNA extracted from either of those sample types. This entry comes from a study of blood T cell repertoires in COVID-19 (dated by TCRdb to the early 2020s). Background for the entire study: The collaborator samples originated in the United States, Italy and Spain and spanned the acute and convalescent phases of COVID-19. The material from the prospective study consisted of cDNA or gDNA derived from T cells, B-cell-depleted T cells, or PBMCs. Subjects who had been exposed to COVID-19, were actively infected with it, or had recovered from it provided the deeply sampled blood TCRbeta repertoires that made up the dataset. The repertoires were made available in a free public database intended to serve as a resource for research on the immune response to SARS-CoV-2. The samples were drawn from the first 160 participants of the ongoing ImmuneRACE study and from 1,254 subjects provided by 6 global collaborators. Sample metadata almost always included a de-identified subject ID, COVID-19 status, age in years and sex. HLA class I and class II types, where available, came from metadata supplied by the sample provider rather than from assay-based typing.

The immunoSEQ Assay, a bias-controlled multiplex PCR, was used to amplify TCRbeta CDR3 regions from genomic DNA. Turning to the authors' computational methods: The number of nucleated cells in each sample was estimated by amplification of reference gene primers within the assay. To quantify the absolute abundance of each unique TCRbeta CDR3 rearrangement, sequence reads were collapsed and filtered. For each sample, productive Simpson clonality was calculated as the square root of Simpson's diversity index across productive rearrangements. Entries here come from immuneACCESS through TCRdb and include only in-frame sequences with V and J called. Some clones fail to appear in such tables; in the studies checked, an unresolved V gene covers under half of the shortfall, and the cause of the remainder is unknown. That table furnishes V, J and clone size, whereas the DNA furnished D and trimming. The sample includes about 230,000 clones, with 88% observed a single time. The ten biggest clones cover less than 3.5% of the sample.

Counted from cysteine to phenylalanine, this CDR3 has 13 amino acids. Left in the record is the CDR3 DNA by itself, 39 bases read in frame from the first base. V is cut back by 5 bases and J by 7 bases, with 8 bases in the junction unmatched. Study-wide findings and limitations: How much clinical and demographic metadata was included differed by source and by participant, and the metadata was provided uncurated.

This TCR was recovered from a woman aged 55-75 years with acute or convalescent COVID-19. This chain joins TRBV12-3 or TRBV12-4 to TRBJ2-7, and 7 bases in between align with TRBD1. Sequencing input: peripheral blood. In nucleotides, the sequence is TGTGCCAGCAGTACGACAGGGAAAGGAGAGCAGTACTTC. This translates into CASSTTGKGEQYF.